This passage covers 15 T cell receptor beta chains from one sample sequenced in a study of T cell responses to AZD1222 COVID-19 vaccine. Measured with immunoSEQ multiplex PCR; TCRdb has only the in-frame clones, and not every one. The sample records over 100,000 clones, 80% to 90% being singletons. The sequenced sample was peripheral blood, obtained 28 days after the second AZD1222 dose. All receptors derive from an adult who received the AZD1222 COVID-19 vaccine.

This chain links TRBV7-9 with TRBJ2-3; TRBD1 might be the D (5 bases). The ends were cut back, 1 base at V and 4 bases at J, with 21 bases in the middle. This CDR3 is built from 18 residues. The germline V gene has CDR1 SEHNR and CDR2 FQNEAQ (reference sequence). The chain's CDR3 is CASSLDGRGIVRSDTQYF. The CDR3, as DNA: TGTGCCAGCAGCTTAGACGGTAGGGGCATCGTTAGATCAGATACGCAGTATTTT.

The chain recombines TRBV6-9 with TRBJ1-1, with 10 positions matching TRBD1. This CDR3 has 16 amino acids. The germline gives CDR1 MNHGY, CDR2 SVAAGI. Trimming removed 1 base from V and 3 bases from J; junction bases left unmatched: 5. Here the CDR3 DNA reads TGTGCCAGCAGTTATTATAGGGGGACAGGGGACACTGAAGCTTTCTTT. This gives the protein CASSYYRGTGDTEAFF.

The rearrangement links TRBV14 to TRBJ1-3; TRBD1 matches 9 bases. Germline-derived CDR1 and CDR2 are SGHDN and FVKESK. V lost 5 bases, J lost 3 bases, and 8 bases stayed unmatched. This CDR3 contains 16 residues. CDR3 DNA: TGTGCCAGCAGCTCCCGGACAGGGGCTTTTGGAAACACCATATATTTT. Translating it yields CASSSRTGAFGNTIYF. The variable domain in full, completed from reference TRBV14 and TRBJ1-3, reads EAGVTQFPSHSVIEKGQTVTLRCDPISGHDNLYWYRRVMGKEIKFLLHFVKESKQDESGMPNNRFLAERTGGTYSTLKVQPAELEDSGVYFCASSSRTGAFGNTIYFGEGSWLTVV.

V and J are TRBV18 and TRBJ1-6; no firm D call. Germline loops: CDR1 KGHSH, CDR2 LQKENI. Trimming left V 3 bases short and J 5 bases short, with 8 bases between. The CDR3 runs 14 residues. This chain's CDR3 is CASSPRQDNSPLHF. CDR3 nucleotide sequence: TGTGCCAGCTCACCTCGACAAGATAATTCACCCCTCCACTTT.

This chain links TRBV5-6 with TRBJ1-2; no clear D. Trimming shortened V by 2 bases and J by 2 bases, and 10 bases separated the two germline ends. The length of the CDR3 is 14 residues. CDR1 is SGHDT and CDR2 is YYEEEE in the germline V gene. In nucleotides, the CDR3 is TGTGCCAGCAGCTTTATCCAGCTCAACTATGGCTACACCTTC. Translating it yields CASSFIQLNYGYTF.

V usage is TRBV20-1 and J usage is TRBJ2-7; TRBD1 agrees at 9 bases. The CDR3 extends over 13 amino acids. Germline V lookup: CDR1 DFQATT, CDR2 SNEGSKA (reference sequence). V shed 3 bases, J shed 7 bases, and the junction held 7 bases outside the gene matches. CDR3 sequence (DNA): TGCAGTGCTAGTACTTCGACAGGGGGAGAGCAGTACTTC. Translated, it gives CSASTSTGGEQYF.

V and J are TRBV5-1 and TRBJ1-1, with D maybe TRBD1 (5 bases). Trimming pared 0 bases from V and 1 base from J, leaving 10 bases between. CDR1 is SGHRS and CDR2 is YFSETQ in the germline V gene. CDR3 size: 15 residues. The CDR3 bases are TGCGCCAGCAGCTTGGCCCCCAGGGCGAACACTGAAGCTTTCTTT. Translating it yields CASSLAPRANTEAFF.

For the CDR3, the DNA is TGTGCCAGCAGCCTCAATCAGGGACAAAGCTACGAGCAGTACTTC. Translation gives CASSLNQGQSYEQYF. The V and J genes are TRBV3-1 (or the pseudogene TRBV3-2) and TRBJ2-7, with D tentatively TRBD1 (6 bases). Germline assignment: CDR1 LGHDT and CDR2 YNNKEL (reference sequence). The CDR3 sequence is 15 residues long. V was trimmed by 4 bases and J by 3 bases, leaving 16 bases between them.

The chain has TRBV7-9 and TRBJ1-4; TRBD1 matches 7 bases. In germline, CDR1 is SEHNR, CDR2 FQNEAQ (reference sequence). CDR3 length: 15 amino acids. Losses at the gene ends were 4 bases for V and 5 bases for J; bases not matched to a gene: 7. This chain's CDR3 is CASSSGQQKNEKLFF. The CDR3 bases are TGTGCCAGCAGCTCGGGACAGCAAAAAAATGAAAAACTGTTTTTT.

This chain joins TRBV3-1 (or the pseudogene TRBV3-2) and TRBJ2-7; TRBD1 matches 9 bases. This CDR3 has 15 residues. Germline V CDR1 and CDR2: LGHDT, YNNKEL (reference sequence). The ends lost 3 bases at V and 5 bases at J; junction bases unmatched: 8. The CDR3 DNA reads TGTGCCAGCAGCCAGGACAGGGGTAGGTCCCACGAGCAGTACTTC. Protein sequence: CASSQDRGRSHEQYF.

The rearrangement uses TRBV5-6 and TRBJ2-2, with D perhaps matching TRBD2 (6 bases). The CDR3 runs to 15 residues. CDR1 SGHDT and CDR2 YYEEEE come from the germline V gene. V dropped 4 bases and J dropped 1 base, with 11 bases sitting between them. The CDR3 loop is CASSPAGWNTGELFF. CDR3 nucleotide sequence: TGTGCCAGCAGCCCGGCGGGGTGGAACACCGGGGAGCTGTTTTTT.

J is TRBJ1-2 and V is TRBV28, with TRBD1 matching over 9 bases. Trimming at V came to 8 bases and at J to 5 bases, leaving 18 bases not matched to a gene. The length of the CDR3 is 17 residues. Germline V lookup: CDR1 MDHEN, CDR2 SYDVKM. The CDR3 DNA is TGTGCCAGCTCCCGAGAAAGAGAAGGGACAGGGAGATATGGCTACACCTTC. Its protein is CASSREREGTGRYGYTF.

This chain joins TRBV27 and TRBJ1-2; TRBD1 aligns across 7 bases. The J segment lost 3 bases and the V segment lost 10 bases, leaving 11 bases of the junction unmatched. This CDR3 has 14 amino acids. CDR1 and CDR2 from the germline V gene are MNHEY and SMNVEV (reference sequence). CDR3 coding DNA: TGTGCCACTTCCGCTAACAGGGGAGACTATGGCTACACCTTC. Its translation: CATSANRGDYGYTF.

This clone showed up just a few times. The rearrangement links TRBV6-4 to TRBJ2-3; no reliable D call. V was pared by 3 bases and J by 3 bases, with 13 bases between. This CDR3 has 15 residues. The germline CDR1 and CDR2 sequences are MRHNA and SNTAGT. The CDR3 nucleotides read TGTGCCAGCAGTGAAGCCGTCGGCGTAACAGATACGCAGTATTTT. This sequence encodes CASSEAVGVTDTQYF.

The V call is TRBV6-2 or TRBV6-3, the J call TRBJ2-7; 7 bases are shared with TRBD1. V trimming: 3 bases; J trimming: 4 bases; junction bases outside the gene matches: 15. The CDR3 totals 17 residues. The germline V gene encodes CDR1 MNHEY and CDR2 SVGEGT. The CDR3 protein is CASSYPTHGTVTYEQYF. The CDR3 nucleotides are TGTGCCAGCAGTTATCCGACTCACGGGACAGTTACTTACGAGCAGTACTTC.